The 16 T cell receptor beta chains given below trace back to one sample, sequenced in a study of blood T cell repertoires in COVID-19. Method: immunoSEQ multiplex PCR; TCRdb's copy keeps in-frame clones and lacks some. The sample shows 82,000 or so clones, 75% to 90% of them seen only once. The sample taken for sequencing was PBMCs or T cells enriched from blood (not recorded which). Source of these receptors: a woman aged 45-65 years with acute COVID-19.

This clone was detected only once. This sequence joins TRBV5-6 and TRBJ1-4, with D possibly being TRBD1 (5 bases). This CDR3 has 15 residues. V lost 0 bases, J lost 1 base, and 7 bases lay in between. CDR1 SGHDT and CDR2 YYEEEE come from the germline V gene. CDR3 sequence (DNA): TGTGCCAGCAGCTTGGGTAGGGGAACTAATGAAAAACTGTTTTTT. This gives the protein CASSLGRGTNEKLFF.

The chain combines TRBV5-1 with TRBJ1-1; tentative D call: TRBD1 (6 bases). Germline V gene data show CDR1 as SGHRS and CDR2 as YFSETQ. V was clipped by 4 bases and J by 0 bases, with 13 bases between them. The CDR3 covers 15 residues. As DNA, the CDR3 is TGCGCCAGCAGCCCGAACAGGGAGTTGAACACTGAAGCTTTCTTT. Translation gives CASSPNRELNTEAFF. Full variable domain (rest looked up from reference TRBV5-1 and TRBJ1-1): KAGVTQTPRYLIKTRGQQVTLSCSPISGHRSVSWYQQTPGQGLQFLFEYFSETQRNKGNFPGRFSGRQFSNSRSEMNVSTLELGDSALYLCASSPNRELNTEAFFGQGTRLTVV.

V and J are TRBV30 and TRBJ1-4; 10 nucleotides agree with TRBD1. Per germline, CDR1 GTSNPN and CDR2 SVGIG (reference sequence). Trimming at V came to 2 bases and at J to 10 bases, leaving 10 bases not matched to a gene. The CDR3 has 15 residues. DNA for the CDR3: TGTGCCTGGAGTCCAGCTGGACAGGGGGACGGAAAACTGTTTTTT. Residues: CAWSPAGQGDGKLFF.

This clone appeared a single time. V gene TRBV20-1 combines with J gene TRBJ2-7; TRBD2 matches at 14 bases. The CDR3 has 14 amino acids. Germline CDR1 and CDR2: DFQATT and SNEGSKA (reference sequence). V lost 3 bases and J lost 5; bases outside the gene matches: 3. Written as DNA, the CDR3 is TGCAGTGCTAGTCCGGGACTAGCGGGAGACGAGCAGTACTTC. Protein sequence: CSASPGLAGDEQYF.

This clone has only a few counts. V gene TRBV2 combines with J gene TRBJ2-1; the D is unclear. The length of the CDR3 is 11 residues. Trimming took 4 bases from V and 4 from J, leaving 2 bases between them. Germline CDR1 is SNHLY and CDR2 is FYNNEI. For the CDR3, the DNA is TGTGCCAGCAGTGCGTACAATGAGCAGTTCTTC. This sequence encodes CASSAYNEQFF.

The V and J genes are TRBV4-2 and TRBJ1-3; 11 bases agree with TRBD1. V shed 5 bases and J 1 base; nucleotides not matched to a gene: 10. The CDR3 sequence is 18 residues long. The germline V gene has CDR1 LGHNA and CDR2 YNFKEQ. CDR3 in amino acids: CASSYYYGQGASGNTIYF. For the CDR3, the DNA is TGTGCCAGCAGCTACTACTACGGACAGGGGGCTTCTGGAAACACCATATATTTT.

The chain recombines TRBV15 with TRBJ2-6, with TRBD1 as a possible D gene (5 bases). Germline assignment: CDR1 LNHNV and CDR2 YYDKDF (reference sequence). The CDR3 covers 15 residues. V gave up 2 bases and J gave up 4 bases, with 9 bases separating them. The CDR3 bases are TGTGCCACCAGCAGACAGGGTTCCGGGGCCAACGTCCTGACTTTC. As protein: CATSRQGSGANVLTF.

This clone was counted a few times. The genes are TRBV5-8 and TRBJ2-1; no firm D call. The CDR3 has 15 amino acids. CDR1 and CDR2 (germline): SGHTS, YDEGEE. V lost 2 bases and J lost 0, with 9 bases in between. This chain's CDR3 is CASSFGQSSYNEQFF. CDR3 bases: TGTGCCAGCAGCTTTGGGCAGAGCTCCTACAATGAGCAGTTCTTC.

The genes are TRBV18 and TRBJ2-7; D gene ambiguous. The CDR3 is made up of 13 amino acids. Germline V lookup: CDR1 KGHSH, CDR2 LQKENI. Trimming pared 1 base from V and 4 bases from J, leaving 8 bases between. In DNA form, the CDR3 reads TGTGCCAGCTCACCACTAGAAACTTACGAGCAGTACTTC. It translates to CASSPLETYEQYF. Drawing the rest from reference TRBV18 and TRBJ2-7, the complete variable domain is NAGVMQNPRHLVRRRGQEARLRCSPMKGHSHVYWYRQLPEEGLKFMVYLQKENIIDESGMPKERFSAEFPKEGPSILRIQQVVRGDSAAYFCASSPLETYEQYFGPGTRLTVT.

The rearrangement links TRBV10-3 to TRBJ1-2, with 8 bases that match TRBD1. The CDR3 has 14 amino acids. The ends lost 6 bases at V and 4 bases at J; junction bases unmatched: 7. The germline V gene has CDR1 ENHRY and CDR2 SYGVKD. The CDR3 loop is CAISSDRESYGYTF. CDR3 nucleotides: TGTGCCATCAGCTCGGACAGGGAGTCCTATGGCTACACCTTC.

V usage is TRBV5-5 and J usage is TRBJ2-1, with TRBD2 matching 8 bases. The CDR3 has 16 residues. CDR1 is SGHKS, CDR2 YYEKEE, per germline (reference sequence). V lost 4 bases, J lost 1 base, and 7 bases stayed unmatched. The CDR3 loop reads CASSPRTSRSYNEQFF. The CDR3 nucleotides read TGTGCCAGCAGCCCCCGGACTAGCAGATCCTACAATGAGCAGTTCTTC.

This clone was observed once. CDR3 nucleotides: TGTGCCAGCAGCTTCACGGTCACAGATGGATTAGATACGCAGTATTTT. It encodes CASSFTVTDGLDTQYF. This chain links TRBV5-5 with TRBJ2-3; D is undetermined. The CDR3 has 16 residues. Trimming removed 2 bases from V and 5 bases from J, with 18 bases in between. Germline loops: CDR1 SGHKS, CDR2 YYEKEE (reference sequence).

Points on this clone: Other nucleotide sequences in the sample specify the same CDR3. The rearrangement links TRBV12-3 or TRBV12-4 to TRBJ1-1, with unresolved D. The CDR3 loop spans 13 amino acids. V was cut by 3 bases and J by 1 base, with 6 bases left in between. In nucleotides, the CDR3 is TGTGCCAGCAGTTTTTCAGGGAACACTGAAGCTTTCTTT. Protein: CASSFSGNTEAFF.

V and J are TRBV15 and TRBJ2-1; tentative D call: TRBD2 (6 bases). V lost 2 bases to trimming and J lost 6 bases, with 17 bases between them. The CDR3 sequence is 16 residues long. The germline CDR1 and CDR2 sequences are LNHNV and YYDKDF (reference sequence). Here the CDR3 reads CATSRYHPGAINEQFF. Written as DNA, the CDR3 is TGTGCCACCAGCAGATACCACCCGGGAGCCATCAATGAGCAGTTCTTC.

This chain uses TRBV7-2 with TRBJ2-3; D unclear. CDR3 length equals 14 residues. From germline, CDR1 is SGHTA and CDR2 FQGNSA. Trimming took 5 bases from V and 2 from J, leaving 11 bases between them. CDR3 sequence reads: CASSPVGLTDTQYF. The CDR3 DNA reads TGTGCCAGCAGCCCCGTTGGGCTCACAGATACGCAGTATTTT.

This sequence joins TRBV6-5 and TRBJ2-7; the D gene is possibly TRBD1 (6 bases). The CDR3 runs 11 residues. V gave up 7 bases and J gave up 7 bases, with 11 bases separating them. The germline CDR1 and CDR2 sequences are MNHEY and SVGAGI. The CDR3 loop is CASIGTREQYF. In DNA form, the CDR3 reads TGTGCCAGCATTGGGACACGGGAGCAGTACTTC.